A single sample gave rise to the 18 T cell receptor beta chains below, sequenced in a study of post-analysis software for immune sequencing data. General observations from the study: Controls showed lower frequencies than patients for 4 or 5 TRBV segments, and TRBV5-6, TRBV5-1 and TRBV20-1 were among these.

Their specific antigens are unknown. Prepared libraries of TCR beta cDNA carried unique molecular identifiers. TCRdb re-analysed the PCR reads in MiXCR, keeping a single row per CDR3 protein. This table has roughly 540,000 distinct CDR3 sequences, 30% to 40% appearing once. The sample taken for sequencing was blood. The source of these receptors is a girl aged 2-17 years with multiple sclerosis.

This clonotype has a handful of counts. V gene TRBV3-1 combines with J gene TRBJ1-2; D not resolved. Trimming stripped 1 base from V and 6 bases from J, with 12 bases between. Germline V gene lookup returns CDR1 LGHDT and CDR2 YNNKEL (reference sequence). This CDR3 is built from 14 residues. CDR3 residues: CASSQGVKGDGYTF. The CDR3 nucleotides are TGTGCCAGCAGCCAAGGTGTGAAGGGCGATGGCTACACCTTC.

The chain combines TRBV20-1 with TRBJ2-3; the match to TRBD1 covers 11 bases. Germline V gene data show CDR1 as DFQATT and CDR2 as SNEGSKA (reference sequence). The CDR3 contains 14 residues. V lost 6 bases, J lost 6 bases, and 8 bases stayed unmatched. The CDR3 nucleotides read TGCAGTGCCCCGGGACAGGGGGTTAGGGATACGCAGTATTTT. Its translation is CSAPGQGVRDTQYF.

The chain uses TRBV12-3 or TRBV12-4 and TRBJ2-2; TRBD1 aligns across 7 bases. This CDR3 comprises 15 residues. V was clipped by 5 bases and J by 4 bases; unmatched bases: 7. The DNA of the CDR3 is TGTGCCAGCAGTCGGGACAGAGACCGCACCGGGGAGCTGTTTTTT. Protein product: CASSRDRDRTGELFF.

The J gene is TRBJ2-5, the V gene TRBV4-1, with D perhaps matching TRBD1 (5 bases). Trimming took off 4 bases at V and 5 bases at J, with 11 bases between the two ends. CDR3 length: 13 amino acids. CDR1 and CDR2 from the germline V gene are MGHRA and YSYEKL. The CDR3 DNA follows: TGCGCCAGCAGCCTATTGTCAGGGGAGACCCAGTACTTC. Residues: CASSLLSGETQYF.

The chain joins TRBV5-1 to TRBJ1-1, with D uncertain. This CDR3 spans 16 amino acids. Per the germline V gene, CDR1 is SGHRS and CDR2 is YFSETQ. V was clipped by 2 bases and J by 3 bases, with 17 bases between them. The CDR3 coding sequence is TGCGCCAGCAGCTTCGGGAGGGCCCGGGGTGACACTGAAGCTTTCTTT. This gives the protein CASSFGRARGDTEAFF. Complete variable domain (other parts from reference TRBV5-1 and TRBJ1-1): KAGVTQTPRYLIKTRGQQVTLSCSPISGHRSVSWYQQTPGQGLQFLFEYFSETQRNKGNFPGRFSGRQFSNSRSEMNVSTLELGDSALYLCASSFGRARGDTEAFFGQGTRLTVV.

This chain links TRBV12-3 or TRBV12-4 with TRBJ1-5, with 9 positions matching TRBD1. The CDR3 loop spans 15 amino acids. J was trimmed by 4 bases and V by 6 bases; bases with no gene match: 7. The DNA for the CDR3 is TGTGCCAGCAGGCCCAGACAGGGGGAGAATCAGCCCCAGCATTTT. Amino acids: CASRPRQGENQPQHF.

This clonotype appeared a few times. The gene calls are TRBV10-3 and TRBJ2-4; TRBD2 aligns across 9 bases. In germline, CDR1 is ENHRY, CDR2 SYGVKD. J lost 7 bases, V lost 6 bases, and 16 bases had no gene match. CDR3 length equals 17 residues. CDR3 sequence reads: CAISPQGGGAGGNIQYF. The DNA for the CDR3 is TGTGCCATCAGCCCCCAGGGCGGGGGGGCAGGAGGTAACATTCAGTACTTC.

The chain couples TRBV5-5 to TRBJ1-2; 8 positions agree with TRBD1. CDR1 SGHKS and CDR2 YYEKEE come from the germline V gene (reference sequence). Unmatched junction bases numbered 5, after V lost 4 bases and J lost 9 bases. CDR3 size: 12 residues. The CDR3 DNA is TGTGCCAGCAGCCTGGACAGGGTGCGCTACACCTTC. This translates into CASSLDRVRYTF. The variable domain in full, with the rest retrieved from reference TRBV5-5 and TRBJ1-2, is DAGVTQSPTHLIKTRGQQVTLRCSPISGHKSVSWYQQVLGQGPQFIFQYYEKEERGRGNFPDRFSARQFPNYSSELNVNALLLGDSALYLCASSLDRVRYTFGSGTRLTVV.

The rearrangement links TRBV11-2 to TRBJ2-3; D unclear. Germline lookup yields CDR1 SGHAT and CDR2 FQNNGV. The CDR3 is 16 residues long. The V end was cut by 6 bases, the J end by 3 bases, with 19 bases between. This CDR3 reads CASRPLRDRGTDTQYF. CDR3 in DNA: TGTGCCAGCAGACCTCTTAGGGATCGTGGGACAGATACGCAGTATTTT.

The V gene is TRBV12-3 or TRBV12-4, the J gene TRBJ1-4; D may be TRBD1 (5 bases). V gave up 6 bases and J gave up 4 bases, with 9 bases separating them. This CDR3 contains 13 residues. CDR3 in DNA: TGTGCCAGCAGATTCGACAGTAATGAAAAACTGTTTTTT. Its protein product is CASRFDSNEKLFF.

The rearrangement links TRBV5-1 to TRBJ1-2; the D gene is possibly TRBD1 (6 bases). Germline loops: CDR1 SGHRS, CDR2 YFSETQ. The CDR3 totals 16 residues. Trimming shortened V by 3 bases and J by 7 bases, and 22 bases separated the two germline ends. CDR3 DNA: TGCGCCAGCAGCTCCGACGGACAGTCGGCTTACGGTGGCTACACCTTC. Amino acid sequence: CASSSDGQSAYGGYTF.

J is TRBJ1-1 and V is TRBV10-3; no definite D call. The CDR3 extends over 15 amino acids. Germline V gives CDR1 ENHRY, CDR2 SYGVKD. The V and J ends lost 5 bases and 5 bases respectively, with 18 bases between them. The DNA of the CDR3 is TGTGCCATCAGTCCCCCTGGGTTGGGAGGGACTGAAGCTTTCTTT. This gives the protein CAISPPGLGGTEAFF.

A few counts support this clonotype. V is TRBV3-1 and J is TRBJ2-6; no definite D call. CDR1 and CDR2 from the germline V gene are LGHDT and YNNKEL (reference sequence). Trimming cost V 4 bases and J 0 bases, with 7 bases left between them. The CDR3 is made up of 15 amino acids. For the CDR3, the DNA is TGTGCCAGCAGCCCCATTCTCTCTGGGGCCAACGTCCTGACTTTC. The encoded protein is CASSPILSGANVLTF.

The chain has TRBV5-1 and TRBJ1-1, with TRBD1 identical over 9 bases. V shed 0 bases and J 1 base; nucleotides not matched to a gene: 4. Germline V gene sequence: CDR1 SGHRS, CDR2 YFSETQ. The CDR3 length is 16 residues. For the CDR3, the DNA is TGCGCCAGCAGCTTGGGTACAGGGGGCGCGAACACTGAAGCTTTCTTT. Its protein is CASSLGTGGANTEAFF.

This clonotype has a handful of counts. This sequence joins TRBV28 and TRBJ1-2; no reliable D call. Trimming removed 6 bases from V and 4 bases from J, with 24 bases in between. CDR3 size: 17 residues. The germline CDR1 and CDR2 sequences are MDHEN and SYDVKM. The DNA of the CDR3 is TGTGCCAGCAGCAGAACCATCGCAGGCAGACCGAGCTATGGCTACACCTTC. The encoded protein is CASSRTIAGRPSYGYTF.

The genes are TRBV25-1 and TRBJ1-1; D call uncertain. CDR1 is MGHDK, CDR2 SYGVNS, per germline. V lost 3 bases, J lost 0 bases, and 5 bases lay in between. The CDR3 length is 13 residues. CDR3 sequence: CASSEWMNTEAFF. The CDR3 DNA reads as TGTGCCAGCAGTGAGTGGATGAACACTGAAGCTTTCTTT.

The rearrangement joins TRBV5-1 to TRBJ1-2, with D hard to call. Trimming pared 3 bases from V and 1 base from J, leaving 7 bases between. CDR3 length equals 13 residues. CDR1 and CDR2 (germline): SGHRS, YFSETQ. CDR3 region: CASSSGNNYGYTF. The CDR3 nucleotides read TGCGCCAGCAGCTCCGGGAATAACTATGGCTACACCTTC.

This rearrangement joins TRBV7-9 to TRBJ1-2; weak D call: TRBD1 (5 bases). This CDR3 is built from 15 residues. Trimming stripped 5 bases from V and 3 bases from J, with 16 bases between. Germline loops: CDR1 SEHNR, CDR2 FQNEAQ (reference sequence). The CDR3 coding sequence is TGTGCCAGCAGCGAATCGACAGCGATCGACTATGGCTACACCTTC. Its protein product is CASSESTAIDYGYTF.